The T cell receptor (beta chain) described here comes from a study of CD8 T cells in Susac syndrome. Random-hexamer reverse transcription was applied to roughly 0.5 to 1 ug RNA. TCRdb reprocessed the immunoSEQ multiplex PCR reads via MiXCR and lists one record per CDR3 protein. The sample lists a few hundred thousand distinct CDR3 sequences, 95% occurring once. The germline gives CDR1 SGHRS, CDR2 YFSETQ. The CDR3 runs to 16 residues. Between the trimmed V and J ends, which lost 4 bases and 0 bases, there was a span of 11 bases. The TCR sequence derives from a human donor with multiple sclerosis. What was sequenced was CD4+ T cells from PBMCs. V and J are TRBV5-1 and TRBJ2-6; D possibly matches TRBD1 or TRBD2 (5 bases each). CDR3 nucleotide sequence: TGCGCCAGCAGCAGGGGACGGCCCTCTGGGGCCAACGTCCTGACTTTC. Protein: CASSRGRPSGANVLTF.